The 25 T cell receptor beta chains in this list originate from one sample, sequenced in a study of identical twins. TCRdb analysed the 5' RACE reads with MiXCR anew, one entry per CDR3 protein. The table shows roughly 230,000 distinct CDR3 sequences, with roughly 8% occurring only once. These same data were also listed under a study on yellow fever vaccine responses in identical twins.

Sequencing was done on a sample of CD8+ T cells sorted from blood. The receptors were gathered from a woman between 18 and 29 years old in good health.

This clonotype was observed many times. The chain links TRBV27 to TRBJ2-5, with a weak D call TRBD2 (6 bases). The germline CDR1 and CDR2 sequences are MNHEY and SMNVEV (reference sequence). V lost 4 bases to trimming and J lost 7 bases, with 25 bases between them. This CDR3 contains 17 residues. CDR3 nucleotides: TGTGCCAGCAGTTCCTTAGCGGATCTGGAGTTTCTGGGGACCCAGTACTTC. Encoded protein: CASSSLADLEFLGTQYF.

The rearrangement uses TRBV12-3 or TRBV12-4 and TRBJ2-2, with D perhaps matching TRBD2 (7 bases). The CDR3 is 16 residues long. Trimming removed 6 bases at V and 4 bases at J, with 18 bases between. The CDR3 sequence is CASSPGGPPSTGELFF. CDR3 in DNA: TGTGCCAGCAGCCCCGGGGGGCCCCCGTCCACCGGGGAGCTGTTTTTT.

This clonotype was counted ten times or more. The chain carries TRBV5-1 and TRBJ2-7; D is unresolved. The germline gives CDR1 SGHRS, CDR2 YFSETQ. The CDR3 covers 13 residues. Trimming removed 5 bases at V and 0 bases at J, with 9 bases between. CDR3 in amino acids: CASRLESSYEQYF. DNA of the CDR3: TGCGCCAGCAGATTAGAGAGCTCCTACGAGCAGTACTTC.

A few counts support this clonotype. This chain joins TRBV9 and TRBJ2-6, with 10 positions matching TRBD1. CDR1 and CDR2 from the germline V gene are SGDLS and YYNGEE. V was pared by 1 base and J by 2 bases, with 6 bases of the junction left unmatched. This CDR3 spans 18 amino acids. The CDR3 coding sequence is TGTGCCAGCAGCGTACCGTTGACAGGGGGCGCTGGGGCCAACGTCCTGACTTTC. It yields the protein CASSVPLTGGAGANVLTF.

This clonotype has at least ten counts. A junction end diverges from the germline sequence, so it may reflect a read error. CDR3 loop: CASSQEGGTGGVF. The DNA of the CDR3 is TGTGCCAGCAGCCAAGAAGGCGGGACAGGGGGCGTCTTC. The genes are TRBV4-2 and TRBJ2-1, with 12 positions matching TRBD1. This CDR3 region has 13 residues. CDR1 and CDR2 (germline): LGHNA, YNFKEQ.

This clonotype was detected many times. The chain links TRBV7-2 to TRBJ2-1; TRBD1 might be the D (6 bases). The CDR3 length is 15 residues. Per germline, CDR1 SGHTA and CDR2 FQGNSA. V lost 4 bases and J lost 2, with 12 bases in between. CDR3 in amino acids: CASSSGTLTYNEQFF. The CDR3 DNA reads TGTGCCAGCAGCTCCGGGACACTTACCTACAATGAGCAGTTCTTC.

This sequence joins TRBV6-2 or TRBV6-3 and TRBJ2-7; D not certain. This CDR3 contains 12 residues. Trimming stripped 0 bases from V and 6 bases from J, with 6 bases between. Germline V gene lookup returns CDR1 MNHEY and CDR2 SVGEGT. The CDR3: CASSYSRTEQYF. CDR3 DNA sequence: TGTGCCAGCAGTTACTCGAGAACCGAGCAGTACTTC.

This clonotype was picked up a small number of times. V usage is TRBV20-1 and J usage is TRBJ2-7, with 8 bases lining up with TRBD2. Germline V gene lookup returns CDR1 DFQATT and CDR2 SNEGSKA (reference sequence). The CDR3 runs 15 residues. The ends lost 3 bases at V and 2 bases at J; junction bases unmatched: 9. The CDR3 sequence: CSAREREWGAYEQYF. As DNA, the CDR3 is TGCAGTGCTAGGGAGCGGGAGTGGGGGGCCTACGAGCAGTACTTC.

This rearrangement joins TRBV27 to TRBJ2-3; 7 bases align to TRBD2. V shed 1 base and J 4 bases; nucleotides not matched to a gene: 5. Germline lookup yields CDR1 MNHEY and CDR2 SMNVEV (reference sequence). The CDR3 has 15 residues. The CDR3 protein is CASSLFAGVADTQYF. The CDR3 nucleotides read TGTGCCAGCAGTTTATTTGCGGGAGTCGCAGATACGCAGTATTTT.

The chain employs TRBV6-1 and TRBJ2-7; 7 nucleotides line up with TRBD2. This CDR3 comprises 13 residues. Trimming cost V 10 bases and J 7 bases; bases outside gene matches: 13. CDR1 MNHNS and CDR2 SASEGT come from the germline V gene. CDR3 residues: CATDWTRGQEQYF. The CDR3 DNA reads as TGTGCCACTGACTGGACTAGAGGGCAGGAGCAGTACTTC.

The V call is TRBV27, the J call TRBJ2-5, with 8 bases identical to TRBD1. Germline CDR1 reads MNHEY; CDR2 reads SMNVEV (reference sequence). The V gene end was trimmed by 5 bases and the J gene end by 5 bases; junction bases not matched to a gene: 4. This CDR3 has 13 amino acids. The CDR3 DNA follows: TGTGCCAGCAGTGTGGACAGGGACGAGACCCAGTACTTC. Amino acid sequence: CASSVDRDETQYF.

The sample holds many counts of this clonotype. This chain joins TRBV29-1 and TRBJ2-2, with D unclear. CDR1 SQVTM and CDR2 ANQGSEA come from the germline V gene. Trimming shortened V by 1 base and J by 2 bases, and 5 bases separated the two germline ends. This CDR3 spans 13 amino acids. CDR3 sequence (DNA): TGCAGCGTTGAAGGGTCTAACACCGGGGAGCTGTTTTTT. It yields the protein CSVEGSNTGELFF.

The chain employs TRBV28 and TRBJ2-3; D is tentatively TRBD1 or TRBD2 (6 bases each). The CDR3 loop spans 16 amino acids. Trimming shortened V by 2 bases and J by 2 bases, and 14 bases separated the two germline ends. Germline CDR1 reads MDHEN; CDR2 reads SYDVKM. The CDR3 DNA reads TGTGCCAGCAGTTTAACGAGGGGGGACCTCACAGATACGCAGTATTTT. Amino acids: CASSLTRGDLTDTQYF.

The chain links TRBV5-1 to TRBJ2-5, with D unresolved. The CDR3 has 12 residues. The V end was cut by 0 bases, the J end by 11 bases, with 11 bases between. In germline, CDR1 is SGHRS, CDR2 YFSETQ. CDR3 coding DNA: TGCGCCAGCAGCTTGGGACATTCCTATCAGTACTTC. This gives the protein CASSLGHSYQYF.

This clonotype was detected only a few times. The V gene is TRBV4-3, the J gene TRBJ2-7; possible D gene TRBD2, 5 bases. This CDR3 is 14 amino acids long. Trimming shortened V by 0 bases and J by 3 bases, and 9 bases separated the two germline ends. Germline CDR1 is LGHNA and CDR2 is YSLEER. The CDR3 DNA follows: TGCGCCAGCAGCCAAGATTCGGCGGGCTACGAGCAGTACTTC. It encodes CASSQDSAGYEQYF.

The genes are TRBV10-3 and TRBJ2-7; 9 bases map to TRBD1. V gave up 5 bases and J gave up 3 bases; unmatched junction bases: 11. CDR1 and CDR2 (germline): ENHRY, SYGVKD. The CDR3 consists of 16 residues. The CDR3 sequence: CAISRATRTGDYEQYF. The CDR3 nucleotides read TGTGCCATCAGTAGGGCCACCAGGACAGGGGACTACGAGCAGTACTTC.

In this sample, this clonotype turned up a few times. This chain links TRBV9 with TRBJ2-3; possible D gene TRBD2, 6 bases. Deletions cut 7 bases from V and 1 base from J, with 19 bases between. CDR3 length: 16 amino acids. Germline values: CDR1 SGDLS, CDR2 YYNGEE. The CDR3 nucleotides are TGTGCCAGCGGTAACCCGGGGGAAAGTGGCACAGATACGCAGTATTTT. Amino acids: CASGNPGESGTDTQYF.

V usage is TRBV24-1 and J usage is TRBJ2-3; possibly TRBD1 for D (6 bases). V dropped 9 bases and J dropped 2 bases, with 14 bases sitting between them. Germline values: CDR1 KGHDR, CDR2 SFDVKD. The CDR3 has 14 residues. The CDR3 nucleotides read TGTGCCACCGCCCCAGGGGAAAACACAGATACGCAGTATTTT. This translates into CATAPGENTDTQYF.

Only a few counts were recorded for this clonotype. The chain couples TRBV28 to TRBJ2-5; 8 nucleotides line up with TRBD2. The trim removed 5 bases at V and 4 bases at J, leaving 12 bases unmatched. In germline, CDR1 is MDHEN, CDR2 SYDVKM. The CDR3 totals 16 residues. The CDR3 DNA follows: TGTGCCAGCAGTCCACGGATAAGCGGGAGCGCAGAGACCCAGTACTTC. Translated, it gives CASSPRISGSAETQYF.

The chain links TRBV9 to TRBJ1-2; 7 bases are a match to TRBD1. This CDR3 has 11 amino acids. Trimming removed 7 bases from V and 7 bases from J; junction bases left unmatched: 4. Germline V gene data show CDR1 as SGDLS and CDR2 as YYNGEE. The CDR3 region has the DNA TGTGCCAGCGACAGGGACGGTGGCTACACCTTC. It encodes CASDRDGGYTF.

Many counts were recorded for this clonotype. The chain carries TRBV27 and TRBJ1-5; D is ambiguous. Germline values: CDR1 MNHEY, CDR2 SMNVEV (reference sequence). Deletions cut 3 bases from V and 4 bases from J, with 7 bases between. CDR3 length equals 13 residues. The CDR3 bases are TGTGCCAGCAGTTTGCGTTCTAATCAGCCCCAGCATTTT. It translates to CASSLRSNQPQHF.

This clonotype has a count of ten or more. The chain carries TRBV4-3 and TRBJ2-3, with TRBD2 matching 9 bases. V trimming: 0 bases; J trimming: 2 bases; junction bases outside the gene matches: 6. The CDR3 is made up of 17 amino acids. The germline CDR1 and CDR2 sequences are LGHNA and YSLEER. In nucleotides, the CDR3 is TGCGCCAGCAGCCAAGATGACCTAGCGGGACTCACAGATACGCAGTATTTT. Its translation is CASSQDDLAGLTDTQYF.

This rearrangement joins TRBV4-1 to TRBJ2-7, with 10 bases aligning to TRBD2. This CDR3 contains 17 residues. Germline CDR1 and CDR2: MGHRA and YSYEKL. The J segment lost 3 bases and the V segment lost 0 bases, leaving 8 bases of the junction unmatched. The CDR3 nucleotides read TGCGCCAGCAGCCAAGACGCGACTAGCGGGCGACACTACGAGCAGTACTTC. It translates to CASSQDATSGRHYEQYF.

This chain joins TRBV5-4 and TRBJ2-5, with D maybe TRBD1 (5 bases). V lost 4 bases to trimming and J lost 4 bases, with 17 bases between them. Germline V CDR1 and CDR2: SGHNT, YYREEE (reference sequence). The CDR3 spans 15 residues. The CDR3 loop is CASSQVSGLPETQYF. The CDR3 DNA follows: TGTGCCAGCAGCCAGGTCTCAGGGCTCCCAGAGACCCAGTACTTC.

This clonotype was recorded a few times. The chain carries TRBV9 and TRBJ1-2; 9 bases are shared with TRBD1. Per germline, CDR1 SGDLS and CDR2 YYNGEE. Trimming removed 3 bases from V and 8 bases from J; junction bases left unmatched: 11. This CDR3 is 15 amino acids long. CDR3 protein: CASSGPGQGALGYTF. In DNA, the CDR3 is TGTGCCAGCAGCGGCCCGGGACAGGGAGCCCTCGGCTACACCTTC.